This entry is about one T cell receptor beta chain. TCRdb keeps only in-frame clones here, not all; method: immunoSEQ multiplex PCR. In the table there are some 93,000 clones, roughly 92% of which are singletons. The data derive from a study of PD-1 blockade in classical Hodgkin lymphoma. No patient escaped relapse after autologous stem cell transplantation, and brentuximab vedotin exposure varied. This TCR derives from a human donor with classical Hodgkin lymphoma. Sequences were derived from peripheral blood mononuclear cells (PBMCs), sampled at baseline.

CDR3 sequence reads: CASSVGREGPFF. CDR3 coding DNA: TGTGCCAGCAGCGTTGGGCGGGAGGGCCCGTTCTTC. The chain employs TRBV9 and TRBJ2-1; TRBD2 aligns across 9 bases. CDR1 and CDR2 (germline): SGDLS, YYNGEE. CDR3 length: 12 amino acids. Trimming removed 2 bases from V and 15 bases from J; junction bases left unmatched: 6. Drawing the rest from reference TRBV9 and TRBJ2-1, the complete variable domain is DSGVTQTPKHLITATGQRVTLRCSPRSGDLSVYWYQQSLDQGLQFLIQYYNGEERAKGNILERFSAQQFPDLHSELNLSSLELGDSALYFCASSVGREGPFFGPGTRLTVL.